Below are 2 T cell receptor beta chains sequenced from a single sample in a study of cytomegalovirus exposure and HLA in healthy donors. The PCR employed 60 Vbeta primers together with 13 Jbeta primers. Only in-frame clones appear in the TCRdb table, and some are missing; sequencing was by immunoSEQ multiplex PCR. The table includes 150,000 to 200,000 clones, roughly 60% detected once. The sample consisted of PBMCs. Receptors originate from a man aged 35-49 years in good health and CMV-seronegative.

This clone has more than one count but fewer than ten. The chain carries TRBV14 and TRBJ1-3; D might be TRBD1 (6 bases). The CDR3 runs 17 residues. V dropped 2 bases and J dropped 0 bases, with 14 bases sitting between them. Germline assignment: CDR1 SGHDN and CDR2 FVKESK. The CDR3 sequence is CASSQRRGQSSGNTIYF. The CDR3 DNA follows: TGTGCCAGCAGCCAAAGACGAGGACAGAGCTCTGGAAACACCATATATTTT.

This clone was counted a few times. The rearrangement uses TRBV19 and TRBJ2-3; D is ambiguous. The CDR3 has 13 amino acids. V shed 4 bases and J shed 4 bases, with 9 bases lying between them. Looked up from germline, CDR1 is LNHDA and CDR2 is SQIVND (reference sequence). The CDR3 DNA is TGTGCCAGTAGTACCGATCGAGCAGATACGCAGTATTTT. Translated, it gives CASSTDRADTQYF.